This TCR beta chain came from a study of T cell responses to AZD1222 COVID-19 vaccine. Notes on the study in general: Among the donors, most were white British and more were female, and clonal diversity was possibly underestimated. Of spike-specific TCRs, nearly half reportedly target regions left unmutated in variants.

Assay used: immunoSEQ multiplex PCR; TCRdb lists only in-frame clones, some missing. The sample shows 150,000 to 200,000 clones, almost 95% of them seen only once. CDR1 MNHNS and CDR2 SASEGT come from the germline V gene. Trimming shortened V by 3 bases and J by 1 base, and 9 bases separated the two germline ends. The CDR3 sequence is 14 residues long. To note about this clone: Its matching antigen is unknown.

The clonotype was recovered from an adult in good health. The starting material was peripheral blood, obtained on day 0 of AZD1222 vaccination. V usage is TRBV6-1 and J usage is TRBJ1-2, with D maybe TRBD1 (6 bases). The CDR3 sequence: CASSDRGLNYGYTF. In nucleotides, the CDR3 is TGTGCCAGCAGTGACAGGGGACTTAACTATGGCTACACCTTC.